The 8 T cell receptor beta chains in this list originate from one sample, sequenced in a study of cytotoxic CD8 clonotypes in ibrutinib-treated CLL. The assay was immunoSEQ multiplex PCR, and TCRdb's table has in-frame clones only and misses some. The sample holds some 290,000 clones, roughly 79% seen once. This specimen consisted of PBMCs, obtained before ibrutinib treatment. These receptors all come from a human donor with chronic lymphocytic leukemia.

V gene TRBV5-1 combines with J gene TRBJ2-3; 10 positions agree with TRBD2. This CDR3 has 15 amino acids. Germline V lookup: CDR1 SGHRS, CDR2 YFSETQ. V lost 2 bases and J lost 4; bases outside the gene matches: 4. The CDR3 nucleotides are TGCGCCAGCAGCTTAAAGCGGGAGGGCTCAGATACGCAGTATTTT. Residues: CASSLKREGSDTQYF.

This sequence joins TRBV7-9 and TRBJ2-7; D is undetermined. V lost 2 bases and J lost 7, with 9 bases in between. The CDR3 loop spans 12 amino acids. Looked up from germline, CDR1 is SEHNR and CDR2 is FQNEAQ (reference sequence). CDR3 loop: CASSLNPWEQYF. CDR3 DNA: TGTGCCAGCAGCTTAAACCCGTGGGAGCAGTACTTC.

V and J are TRBV7-2 and TRBJ1-3; maybe TRBD1 (5 bases). This CDR3 spans 14 amino acids. Per germline, CDR1 SGHTA and CDR2 FQGNSA. V gave up 7 bases and J gave up 0 bases, with 10 bases separating them. DNA for the CDR3: TGTGCCAGCACCCCAGGGTTCTCTGGAAACACCATATATTTT. Translation gives CASTPGFSGNTIYF. The variable domain in full, with the rest retrieved from reference TRBV7-2 and TRBJ1-3, is GAGVSQSPSNKVTEKGKDVELRCDPISGHTALYWYRQSLGQGLEFLIYFQGNSAPDKSGLPSDRFSAERTGGSVSTLTIQRTQQEDSAVYLCASTPGFSGNTIYFGEGSWLTVV.

V is TRBV2 and J is TRBJ2-3; D call uncertain. The germline CDR1 and CDR2 sequences are SNHLY and FYNNEI. This CDR3 comprises 14 residues. Trimming cost V 7 bases and J 0 bases, with 11 bases left between them. The CDR3 reads CASILPVSTDTQYF. CDR3 coding DNA: TGTGCCAGCATCCTACCTGTCAGCACAGATACGCAGTATTTT.

The V and J genes are TRBV4-3 and TRBJ2-1; the D is unclear. Germline assignment: CDR1 LGHNA and CDR2 YSLEER. V lost 1 base to trimming and J lost 3 bases, with 10 bases between them. The CDR3 is 15 residues long. The chain's CDR3 is CASSQVTPSYNEQFF. For the CDR3, the DNA is TGCGCCAGCAGCCAAGTTACCCCCAGCTACAATGAGCAGTTCTTC.

CDR3: CASSFGTGSSEAFF. As DNA, the CDR3 is TGCGCCAGCAGCTTCGGGACAGGGTCGAGTGAAGCTTTCTTT. The chain uses TRBV5-1 and TRBJ1-1, with 9 positions matching TRBD1. Unmatched junction bases numbered 6, after V lost 2 bases and J lost 7 bases. Germline-derived CDR1 and CDR2 are SGHRS and YFSETQ. The CDR3 totals 14 residues.

The chain recombines TRBV19 with TRBJ1-5; D uncertain. Trimming took 5 bases from V and 1 from J, leaving 15 bases between them. CDR3 size: 16 residues. The V gene's germline CDR1 is LNHDA and CDR2 SQIVND (reference sequence). CDR3: CASSLTLDTSNQPQHF. The CDR3 nucleotides are TGTGCCAGTAGTCTTACACTCGACACCAGCAATCAGCCCCAGCATTTT.

This clone was recorded only once. V usage is TRBV29-1 and J usage is TRBJ1-5, with D tentatively TRBD1 (6 bases). Between the trimmed V and J ends, which lost 3 bases and 5 bases, there was a span of 11 bases. The germline gives CDR1 SQVTM, CDR2 ANQGSEA. This CDR3 is built from 13 residues. CDR3 DNA sequence: TGCAGCGTTGAGGTGGGGGGCGATCAGCCCCAGCATTTT. Protein sequence: CSVEVGGDQPQHF.